This TCR beta chain was identified in a study of CD8 T cells in Susac syndrome. Negative magnetic isolation gave CD8+ and CD4+ cells; FACS enriched CD8+ TEMRA. Germline assignment: CDR1 LGHDT and CDR2 YNNKEL (reference sequence). The CDR3 is 14 amino acids. The V and J ends lost 5 bases and 2 bases respectively, with 13 bases between them. On this clonotype: The antigen is not known.

Study-wide points: Within Susac syndrome CD4+ T cell repertoires, clonal expansion was not evident.

RNA was extracted with the RNeasy kit, and a quantity of roughly 0.5 to 1 ug was reverse transcribed using random hexamers. From the immunoSEQ multiplex PCR reads, TCRdb called clonotypes with MiXCR, one entry per CDR3 protein. The repertoire holds around 71,000 distinct CDR3 sequences, with roughly 93% as singletons. The V call is TRBV3-1, the J call TRBJ2-7, with TRBD1 as a possible D gene (6 bases). The sequence was obtained from a human donor with Susac syndrome. Sequencing used CD4+ T cells from PBMCs. The CDR3: CASSTGSRTYEQYF. The CDR3 region has the DNA TGTGCCAGCAGCACAGGGTCGAGAACCTACGAGCAGTACTTC.